What follows is one T cell receptor (beta chain) and its context. The data belong to a study of CD8 T cells in Susac syndrome. RNA was extracted with the RNeasy kit, and a quantity of about 0.45 to 1 ug was reverse transcribed using random hexamers. Coverage of TCR beta CDR3 amplification by immunoSEQ multiplex PCR extended to 54 Vbeta and 13 Jbeta. TCRdb passed the immunoSEQ multiplex PCR reads through MiXCR, listing each CDR3 protein once. The sample has more than 65,000 distinct CDR3 sequences, over 85% seen once. The germline gives CDR1 LGHNA, CDR2 YNFKEQ. The germline V and J ends were trimmed by 0 bases and 7 bases, with 16 bases remaining between them. The CDR3 loop spans 15 amino acids.

The specimen was CD8+ T cells from PBMCs. The V call is TRBV4-2, the J call TRBJ2-7; D unclear. The receptor was derived from a human donor with multiple sclerosis. CDR3 DNA: TGTGCCAGCAGCCAAGAATGGTCTAACCTGTCTGAGCAGTACTTC. This translates into CASSQEWSNLSEQYF.